The sequence of this TCR beta chain was determined in a study of response to subunit inactivated influenza vaccine. V was shortened by 4 bases and J by 3 bases, with 7 bases between the two germline ends. The CDR3 totals 12 residues. This clonotype was seen only a few times. TCRdb re-called the RT-PCR reads through MiXCR, storing one row per CDR3 protein. The sample holds 540,000 or so distinct CDR3 sequences, 13% seen once. The sequence was collected from a man aged 45-65 years who received an inactivated influenza vaccine. V and J are TRBV12-3 or TRBV12-4 and TRBJ2-7; no reliable D call. This specimen consisted of PBMCs from blood, obtained roughly 47 days after vaccination. Here the CDR3 DNA reads TGTGCCAGCAGTTCCGCCAGCTACGAGCAGTACTTC. It codes for CASSSASYEQYF.